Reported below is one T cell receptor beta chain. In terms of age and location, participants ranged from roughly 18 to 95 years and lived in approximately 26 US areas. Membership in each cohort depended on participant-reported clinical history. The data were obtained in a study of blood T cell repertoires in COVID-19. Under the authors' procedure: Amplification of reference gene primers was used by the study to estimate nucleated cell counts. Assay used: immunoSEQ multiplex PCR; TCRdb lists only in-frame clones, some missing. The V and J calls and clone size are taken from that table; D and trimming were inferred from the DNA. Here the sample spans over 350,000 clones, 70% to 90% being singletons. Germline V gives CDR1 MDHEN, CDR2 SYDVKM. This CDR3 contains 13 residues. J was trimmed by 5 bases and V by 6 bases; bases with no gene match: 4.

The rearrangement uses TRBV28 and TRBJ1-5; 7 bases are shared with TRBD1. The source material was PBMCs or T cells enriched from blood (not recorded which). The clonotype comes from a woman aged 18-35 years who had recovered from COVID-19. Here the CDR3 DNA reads TGTGCCAGCAGGAAGCAGGGGGATCAGCCCCAGCATTTT. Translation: CASRKQGDQPQHF.